This TCR beta chain came from a study of OX40 agonist ivuxolimab in advanced cancers. General study results and limits: Some nonresponders additionally presented with little normalized T-cell clonal expansion.

The method was immunoSEQ multiplex PCR; TCRdb's version includes in-frame clones alone and lacks a portion of them. Among around 26,000 clones listed, 79% were seen once. A word on this clone: Its antigen is unknown. An end of the junction differs from the germline gene, which may be a read error.

The sequence derives from an adult with an advanced solid tumor such as melanoma, head and neck, liver or kidney cancer. The sample was CD4+ or CD8+ T cells sorted from blood, taken in a trial of the OX40 agonist ivuxolimab.

The CDR3 DNA reads TGTGCCAGCTTATCGGAGGTTGGGTCCAACGTCCTGACTTTC. Translation gives CASLSEVGSNVLTF. The chain has TRBV9 and TRBJ2-6; weak D call: TRBD2 (5 bases). CDR3 length: 14 residues. From germline, CDR1 is SGDLS and CDR2 YYNGEE. Combining the CDR3 with reference TRBV9 and TRBJ2-6 gives the whole variable domain DSGVTQTPKHLITATGQRVTLRCSPRSGDLSVYWYQQSLDQGLQFLIQYYNGEERAKGNILERFSAQQFPDLHSELNLSSLELGDSALYFCASLSEVGSNVLTFGAGSRLTVL.